Sequencing of this TCR beta chain was carried out in a study of vaccination effects on CD4 cells after COVID-19. Findings of the study overall: The study, lacking early post-infection timepoints, had few convalescent patients.

About this clone: Its specificity is not known.

Here immunoSEQ multiplex PCR was the method, and the copy in TCRdb shows in-frame clones only, minus some. The repertoire holds about 79,000 clones, with approximately 74% as singletons. This CDR3 is built from 14 residues. Trimming cost V 5 bases and J 3 bases; bases outside gene matches: 3. Germline CDR1 is SNHLY and CDR2 is FYNNEI. Viral peptide pools were used in the ViraFEST assay to expand antigen-specific CD4+ T cells, and sequencing came afterward. When 10 to 11 days of culture had elapsed, CD4+ T cells were isolated. Recipients of the vaccine had no prior SARS-CoV-2 infection and negative nucleocapsid antibodies. IL-2 medium supplanted half the medium on days 3 and 7.

Material: CD4+ T cells from PBMCs cultured with HCoV-229E spike peptides, obtained before COVID-19 vaccination. The chain combines TRBV2 with TRBJ2-2; TRBD1 matches at 7 bases. This TCR came from a human donor who received a COVID-19 vaccine. The CDR3 protein is CASSPTGDTGELFF. The CDR3, as DNA: TGTGCCAGCAGTCCTACAGGGGACACCGGGGAGCTGTTTTTT.